The sequence of this T cell receptor (beta chain) was determined in a study of blood T cell repertoires in COVID-19. Assay used: immunoSEQ multiplex PCR; TCRdb lists only in-frame clones, some missing. The sample yields 300,000 to 450,000 clones, more than 70% seen once. This CDR3 has 14 amino acids. Trimming removed 2 bases at V and 4 bases at J, with 10 bases between. Germline CDR1 and CDR2: MRHNA and SNTAGT. This clone was seen just once. Input material: peripheral blood. This receptor was obtained from a woman in her twenties or thirties with COVID-19, enrolled during active disease. The rearrangement links TRBV6-4 to TRBJ2-3; D is perhaps TRBD2 (5 bases). In nucleotides, the CDR3 is TGTGCCAGCAGTGACGAGGGTAGTTCAGATACGCAGTATTTT. Its translation is CASSDEGSSDTQYF.